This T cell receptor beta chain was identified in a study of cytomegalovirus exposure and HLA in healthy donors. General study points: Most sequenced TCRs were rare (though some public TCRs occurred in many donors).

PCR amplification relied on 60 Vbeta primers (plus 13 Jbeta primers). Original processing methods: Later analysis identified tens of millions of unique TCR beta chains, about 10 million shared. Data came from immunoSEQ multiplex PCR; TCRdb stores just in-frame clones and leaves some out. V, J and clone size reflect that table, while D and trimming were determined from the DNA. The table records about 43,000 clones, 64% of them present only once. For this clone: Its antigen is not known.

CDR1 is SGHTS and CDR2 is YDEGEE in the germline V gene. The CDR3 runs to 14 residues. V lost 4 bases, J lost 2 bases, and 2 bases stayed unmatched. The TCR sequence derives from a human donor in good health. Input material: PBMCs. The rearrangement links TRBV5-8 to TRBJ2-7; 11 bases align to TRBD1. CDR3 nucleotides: TGTGCCAGCAGCAGGGGACAGGGGGCCTACGAGCAGTACTTC. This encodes CASSRGQGAYEQYF.